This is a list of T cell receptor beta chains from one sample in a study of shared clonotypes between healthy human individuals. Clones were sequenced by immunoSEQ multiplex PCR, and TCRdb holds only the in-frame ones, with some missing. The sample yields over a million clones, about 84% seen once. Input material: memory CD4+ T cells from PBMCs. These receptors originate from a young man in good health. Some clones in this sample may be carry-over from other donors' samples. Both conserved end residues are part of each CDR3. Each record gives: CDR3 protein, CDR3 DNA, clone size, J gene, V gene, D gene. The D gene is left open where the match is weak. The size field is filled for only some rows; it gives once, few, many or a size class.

cdr3_aa: CASSVGAVNGYTF
cdr3_nt: TGTGCCAGCAGCGTAGGGGCAGTGAATGGCTACACCTTC
clone_size: NA
j_call: TRBJ1-2
v_call: TRBV9
d_call: NA

cdr3_aa: CSVEHQEGETQYF
cdr3_nt: TGCAGCGTTGAACACCAGGAGGGCGAGACCCAGTACTTC
clone_size: many
j_call: TRBJ2-5
v_call: TRBV29-1
d_call: NA

cdr3_aa: CASSVGTGLNTGELFF
cdr3_nt: TGTGCCAGCAGCGTAGGAACTGGGCTGAACACCGGGGAGCTGTTTTTT
clone_size: once
j_call: TRBJ2-2
v_call: TRBV9
d_call: NA

cdr3_aa: CARDTQGVQETQYF
cdr3_nt: TGTGCTAGGGACACCCAAGGGGTCCAAGAGACCCAGTACTTC
clone_size: NA
j_call: TRBJ2-5
v_call: TRBV12-5
d_call: NA

cdr3_aa: CAVTVPRSSGNTIYF
cdr3_nt: TGTGCCGTAACCGTCCCCCGTAGCTCTGGAAACACCATATATTTT
clone_size: NA
j_call: TRBJ1-3
v_call: TRBV28
d_call: NA

cdr3_aa: CASSLGYSGRLTTDTQYF
cdr3_nt: TGCGCCAGCAGCTTGGGTTATAGCGGGAGGCTCACCACAGATACGCAGTATTTT
clone_size: NA
j_call: TRBJ2-3
v_call: TRBV5-1
d_call: TRBD2

cdr3_aa: CASSVVTAGTPEAFF
cdr3_nt: TGTGCCAGCAGCGTAGTCACCGCAGGGACCCCTGAAGCTTTCTTT
clone_size: few
j_call: TRBJ1-1
v_call: TRBV9
d_call: NA

cdr3_aa: CASRELGHEQYF
cdr3_nt: TGTGCCAGCCGCGAGTTAGGCCACGAGCAGTACTTC
clone_size: NA
j_call: TRBJ2-7
v_call: TRBV28
d_call: NA

cdr3_aa: CAWSDPNQPQHF
cdr3_nt: TGTGCCTGGAGCGATCCCAATCAGCCCCAGCATTTT
clone_size: NA
j_call: TRBJ1-5
v_call: TRBV30
d_call: NA

cdr3_aa: CASSLFPPGYEQYF
cdr3_nt: TGCGCCAGCAGCTTGTTCCCCCCGGGTTACGAGCAGTACTTC
clone_size: NA
j_call: TRBJ2-7
v_call: TRBV5-1
d_call: NA

cdr3_aa: CAISERGNYGYTF
cdr3_nt: TGTGCCATCAGTGAACGGGGGAACTATGGCTACACCTTC
clone_size: NA
j_call: TRBJ1-2
v_call: TRBV10-3
d_call: NA

cdr3_aa: CASTPGQPVGGYTF
cdr3_nt: TGCGCCAGCACCCCGGGACAGCCCGTTGGTGGCTACACCTTC
clone_size: NA
j_call: TRBJ1-2
v_call: TRBV5-1
d_call: TRBD1

cdr3_aa: CATHRDINQPQHF
cdr3_nt: TGTGCCACCCATAGGGACATAAATCAGCCCCAGCATTTT
clone_size: NA
j_call: TRBJ1-5
v_call: TRBV28
d_call: NA

cdr3_aa: CASSITGLAGAVQFF
cdr3_nt: TGTGCCAGTAGTATTACAGGACTAGCGGGCGCTGTGCAGTTCTTC
clone_size: few
j_call: TRBJ2-1
v_call: TRBV19
d_call: TRBD2

cdr3_aa: CASSSGDLGGEQYF
cdr3_nt: TGCGCCAGCAGTTCGGGGGACCTTGGTGGCGAGCAGTACTTC
clone_size: NA
j_call: TRBJ2-7
v_call: TRBV10-1
d_call: NA

cdr3_aa: CAWEGTANTGELFF
cdr3_nt: TGTGCCTGGGAAGGGACAGCAAACACCGGGGAGCTGTTTTTT
clone_size: NA
j_call: TRBJ2-2
v_call: TRBV30
d_call: TRBD1

cdr3_aa: CASSPRGRTEAFF
cdr3_nt: TGTGCCAGCTCACCCAGGGGGCGCACTGAAGCTTTCTTT
clone_size: NA
j_call: TRBJ1-1
v_call: TRBV18
d_call: TRBD1

cdr3_aa: CASSLAANTDTQYF
cdr3_nt: TGCGCCAGCAGCTTGGCCGCCAACACAGATACGCAGTATTTT
clone_size: NA
j_call: TRBJ2-3
v_call: TRBV5-1
d_call: NA

cdr3_aa: CASSVEPQGLSGGDTQYF
cdr3_nt: TGTGCCAGCAGCGTAGAGCCTCAGGGATTATCCGGGGGGGATACGCAGTATTTT
clone_size: NA
j_call: TRBJ2-3
v_call: TRBV9
d_call: TRBD2

cdr3_aa: CASSSDMVSGANVLTF
cdr3_nt: TGCGCCAGCAGCTCCGACATGGTGTCTGGGGCCAACGTCCTGACTTTC
clone_size: NA
j_call: TRBJ2-6
v_call: TRBV5-1
d_call: NA